The TCR beta chain described here comes from a study of shared clonotypes between healthy human individuals (dated by TCRdb to between 2020 and 2021). Background for the entire study: A few men and two women, aged 18 to 49 years, made up the cohort. To increase sequencing depth and limit assay-specific biases, TCR repertoire library preparation and sequencing were carried out by different laboratories using diverse techniques. For each donor, three plates each were used for CD4 naive and CD4 memory, two plates were used for CD8 naive, and one plate was used for CD8 memory. To estimate repertoire size and how much clonotype sharing occurs between individuals, the study deeply sequenced the blood TCR repertoires of a handful of healthy adults. Between about 0.94 and 8.9 billion PBMCs per donor were obtained by leukapheresis. Broad study findings and their caveats: When a few donors were compared, the shared fraction of clonotypes was around 4.6% for naive CD4, approximately 3.5% for naive CD8, about 2.5% for memory CD4, and 0.4% for memory CD8. Because the study included only a small number of donors, the genetic and exposure-history diversity represented was limited. Compared with non-shared clonotypes, the clonotypes found in all four sorted-subset donors had higher generation probabilities. Even with the large sequencing depth, rarefaction of the sorted-subset datasets indicated that sequencing was incomplete. Naive subsets generally had larger estimated clonotype richness than memory subsets. Sampling was limited to blood, and TCR repertoires in tissue likely differ from TCR repertoires in blood. Based on pairwise subsampling, the degree of clonotype sharing among donors was expected to be affected by sequencing depth.

Using the deep immunoSEQ assay, multiplex PCR amplified TCR CDR3 regions from genomic DNA. Genomic DNA extracted from each cell subset was distributed evenly over all wells of several immunoSEQ 96-well plates, and each plate served as one replicate. For sorted subsets, about 220 ng of genomic DNA, equivalent to some 33,000 T cell genomes, went into each replicate PCR. Purified libraries were quantified with a Qubit 3.0 fluorometer, sized on a Bioanalyzer 2100, and re-quantified with the KAPA Library Quantification kit. Every immunoSEQ 96-well plate was sequenced on a dedicated single-read 150-cycle Illumina NextSeq 550 flow cell. As for the original processing: The immunoSEQ output contained only junctional sequences without quality scores, so filtering could not match that applied to full-length reads. Sequences were annotated with PyIR, a Python wrapper for IgBLAST v1.9, and V/J genes and CDR3 were assigned using IMGT germline references. Any read was removed if the V/J assignment was weak (E-value above 1e-6), the CDR3 was missing, or the read contained stop codons, out-of-frame junctions, or ambiguous translated residues. V3J clonotypes were defined as sequences sharing an identical inferred V gene, J gene, and CDR3 amino acid sequence. Percentage overlap between repertoires was computed as shared unique clonotypes divided by the size of the smaller repertoire. Repertoire richness was assessed with RTK rarefaction, the Chao1 estimator, and Recon v2.1 estimates of unobserved clonotypes. For all TCRbeta clonotypes obtained by the gDNA method from a few donors, generation probabilities were computed with OLGA. TCRdb mirrors the immuneACCESS table, restricted to in-frame sequences. Some clones are absent from its copies; in checked studies, under half trace to an unresolved V gene, and the reason for the others is unknown. V and J calls and clone size are as listed in that table; D and trimming were resolved from the DNA. The sample table records about 770,000 clones; about two thirds of these occur just once. The ten largest clonotypes hold roughly 1.8% of the sample.

The germline V gene sets CDR1 to ENHRY and CDR2 to SYGVKD. V is clipped by 3 bases and J by 5 bases, and the sequence between their germline boundaries is 13 bases long. The CDR3, cysteine through phenylalanine, is 14 amino acids long. Kept here is only the CDR3 DNA, which spans 42 bases and is read in frame from base 1. Points on this clone: No antigen is known for it. Base quality data are lacking; no much larger clone is found one base away.

Donors were healthy HIV-negative adults with no recently reported acute infections or vaccinations. Every donor was a Caucasian adult residing in Nashville, Tennessee, USA. Magnetic negative selection was used to enrich CD4+ T cells, after which naive cells were positively selected on CD45RA and the negative fraction became the memory subset. Blood was obtained by leukapheresis, after which PBMCs were separated by Ficoll-Histopaque density gradient centrifugation and cryopreserved in liquid nitrogen vapor phase. Analytical flow cytometry was used to check the purity and quantity of each magnetically sorted T cell population. Genomic DNA was isolated from each sorted fraction and quantified by UV absorbance on a Nanodrop 2000c.

This clonotype was obtained from a woman in her 30s in good health. The sequenced sample consisted of memory CD4+ T cells sorted from blood. This specimen's cell subset or site label, per the study, means: CD45RA-negative fraction. The chain was built from TRBV10-3 and TRBJ1-2; the D gene is possibly TRBD1, with 5 bases matching. The CDR3 has the sequence CAISDSQGRYGYTF. The DNA is TGTGCCATCAGTGATAGTCAGGGAAGATATGGCTACACCTTC.